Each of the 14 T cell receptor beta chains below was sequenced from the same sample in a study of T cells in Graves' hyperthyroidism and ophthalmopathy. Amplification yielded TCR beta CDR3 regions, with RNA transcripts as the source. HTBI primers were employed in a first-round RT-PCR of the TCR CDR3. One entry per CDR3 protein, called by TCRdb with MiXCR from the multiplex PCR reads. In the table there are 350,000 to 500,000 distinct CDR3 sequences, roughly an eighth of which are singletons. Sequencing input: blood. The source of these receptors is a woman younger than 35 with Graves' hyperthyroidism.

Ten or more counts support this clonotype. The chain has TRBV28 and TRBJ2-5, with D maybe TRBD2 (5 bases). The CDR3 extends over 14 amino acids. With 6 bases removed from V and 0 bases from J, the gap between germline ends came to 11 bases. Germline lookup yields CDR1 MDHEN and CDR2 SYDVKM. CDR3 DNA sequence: TGTGCCAGCAGGGGAGCGGAGTACCAAGAGACCCAGTACTTC. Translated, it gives CASRGAEYQETQYF.

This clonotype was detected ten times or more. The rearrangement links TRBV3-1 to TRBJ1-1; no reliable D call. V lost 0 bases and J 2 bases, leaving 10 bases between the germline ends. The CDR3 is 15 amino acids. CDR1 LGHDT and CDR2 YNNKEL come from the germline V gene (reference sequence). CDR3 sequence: CASSQDGETNTEAFF. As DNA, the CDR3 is TGTGCCAGCAGCCAAGACGGGGAGACAAACACTGAAGCTTTCTTT.

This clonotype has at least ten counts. The CDR3 protein is CAWSGLAATGELFF. The CDR3 nucleotides read TGTGCCTGGAGTGGACTAGCGGCCACCGGGGAGCTGTTTTTT. The chain recombines TRBV30 with TRBJ2-2, with 9 bases lining up with TRBD2. This CDR3 has 14 residues. The germline V gene has CDR1 GTSNPN and CDR2 SVGIG (reference sequence). With 1 base clipped from V and 4 bases from J, the junction kept 1 base outside the gene matches.

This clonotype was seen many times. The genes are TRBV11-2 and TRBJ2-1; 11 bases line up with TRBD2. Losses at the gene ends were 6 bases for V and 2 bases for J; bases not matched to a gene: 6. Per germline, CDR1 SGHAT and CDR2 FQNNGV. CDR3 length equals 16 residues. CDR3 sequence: CASRSTLAGAYNEQFF. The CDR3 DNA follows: TGTGCCAGCAGATCCACACTAGCGGGAGCCTACAATGAGCAGTTCTTC. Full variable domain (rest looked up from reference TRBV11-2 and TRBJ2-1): EAGVAQSPRYKIIEKRQSVAFWCNPISGHATLYWYQQILGQGPKLLIQFQNNGVVDDSQLPKDRFSAERLKGVDSTLKIQPAKLEDSAVYLCASRSTLAGAYNEQFFGPGTRLTVL.

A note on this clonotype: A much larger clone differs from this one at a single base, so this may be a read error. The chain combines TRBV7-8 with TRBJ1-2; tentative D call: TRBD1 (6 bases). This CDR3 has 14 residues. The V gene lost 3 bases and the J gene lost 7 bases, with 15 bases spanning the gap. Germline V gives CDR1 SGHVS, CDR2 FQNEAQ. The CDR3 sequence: CASSFRYGQRGYTF. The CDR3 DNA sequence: TGTGCCAGCAGCTTCAGATACGGACAGCGTGGCTACACCTTC.

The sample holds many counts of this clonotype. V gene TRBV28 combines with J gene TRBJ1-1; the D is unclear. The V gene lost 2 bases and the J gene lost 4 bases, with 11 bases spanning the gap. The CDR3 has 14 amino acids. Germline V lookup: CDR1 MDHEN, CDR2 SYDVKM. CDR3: CASSLSLSVTEAFF. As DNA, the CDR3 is TGTGCCAGCAGTTTAAGTTTGTCGGTCACTGAAGCTTTCTTT.

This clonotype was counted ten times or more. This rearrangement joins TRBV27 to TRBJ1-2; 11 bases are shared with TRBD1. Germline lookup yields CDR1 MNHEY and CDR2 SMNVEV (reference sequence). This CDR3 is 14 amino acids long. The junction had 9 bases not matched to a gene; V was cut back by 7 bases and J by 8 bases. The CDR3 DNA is TGTGCCAGCACCAGGACAGGGGGCTTGGGGGGCTACACCTTC. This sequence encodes CASTRTGGLGGYTF.

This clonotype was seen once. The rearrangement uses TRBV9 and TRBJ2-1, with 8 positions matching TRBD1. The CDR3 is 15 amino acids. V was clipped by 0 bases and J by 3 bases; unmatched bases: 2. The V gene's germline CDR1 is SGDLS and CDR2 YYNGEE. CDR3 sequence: CASSVETGVYNEQFF. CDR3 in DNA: TGTGCCAGCAGCGTAGAGACAGGGGTCTACAATGAGCAGTTCTTC.

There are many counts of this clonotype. The CDR3 reads CATLTGQGDYEQYF. As DNA, the CDR3 is TGTGCCACTCTCACGGGACAGGGGGACTACGAGCAGTACTTC. This chain uses TRBV10-3 with TRBJ2-7; 11 bases align to TRBD1. Per germline, CDR1 ENHRY and CDR2 SYGVKD. V was clipped by 10 bases and J by 3 bases; unmatched bases: 8. The CDR3 runs to 14 residues.

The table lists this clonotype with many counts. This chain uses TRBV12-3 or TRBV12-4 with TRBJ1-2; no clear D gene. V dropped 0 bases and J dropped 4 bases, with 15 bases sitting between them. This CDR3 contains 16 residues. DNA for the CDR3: TGTGCCAGCAGTTTAGCCGGAGTTCACAGTAGCTATGGCTACACCTTC. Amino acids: CASSLAGVHSSYGYTF.

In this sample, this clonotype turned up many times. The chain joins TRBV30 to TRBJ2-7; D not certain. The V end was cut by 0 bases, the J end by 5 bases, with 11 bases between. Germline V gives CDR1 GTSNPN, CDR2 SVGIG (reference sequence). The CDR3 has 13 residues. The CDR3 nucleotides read TGTGCCTGGAGTGTGCTAGGGCCGCACGAGCAGTACTTC. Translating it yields CAWSVLGPHEQYF.

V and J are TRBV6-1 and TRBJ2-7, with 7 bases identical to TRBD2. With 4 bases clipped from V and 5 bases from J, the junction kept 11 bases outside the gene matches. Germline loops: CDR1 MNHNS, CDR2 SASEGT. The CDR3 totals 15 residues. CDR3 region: CASSVKTSFNHEQYF. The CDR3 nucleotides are TGTGCCAGCAGTGTCAAGACTAGCTTTAACCACGAGCAGTACTTC.

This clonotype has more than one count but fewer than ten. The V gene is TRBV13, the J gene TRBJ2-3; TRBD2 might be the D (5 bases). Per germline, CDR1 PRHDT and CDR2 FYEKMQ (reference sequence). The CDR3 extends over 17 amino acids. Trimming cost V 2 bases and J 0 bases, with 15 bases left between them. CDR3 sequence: CASSLIGASFSTDTQYF. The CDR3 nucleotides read TGTGCCAGCAGCTTAATCGGAGCTAGCTTTAGCACAGATACGCAGTATTTT. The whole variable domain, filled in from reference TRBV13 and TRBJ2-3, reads AAGVIQSPRHLIKEKRETATLKCYPIPRHDTVYWYQQGPGQDPQFLISFYEKMQSDKGSIPDRFSAQQFSDYHSELNMSSLELGDSALYFCASSLIGASFSTDTQYFGPGTRLTVL.

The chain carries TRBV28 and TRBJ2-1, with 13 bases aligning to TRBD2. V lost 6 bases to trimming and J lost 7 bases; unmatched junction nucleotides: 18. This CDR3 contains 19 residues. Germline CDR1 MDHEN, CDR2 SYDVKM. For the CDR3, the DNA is TGTGCCAGCAGGATATACCCCTCTCGACTAGCGGGAGGTAATAATGAGCAGTTCTTC. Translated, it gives CASRIYPSRLAGGNNEQFF. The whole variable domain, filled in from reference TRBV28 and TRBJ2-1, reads DVKVTQSSRYLVKRTGEKVFLECVQDMDHENMFWYRQDPGLGLRLIYFSYDVKMKEKGDIPEGYSVSREKKERFSLILESASTNQTSMYLCASRIYPSRLAGGNNEQFFGPGTRLTVL.